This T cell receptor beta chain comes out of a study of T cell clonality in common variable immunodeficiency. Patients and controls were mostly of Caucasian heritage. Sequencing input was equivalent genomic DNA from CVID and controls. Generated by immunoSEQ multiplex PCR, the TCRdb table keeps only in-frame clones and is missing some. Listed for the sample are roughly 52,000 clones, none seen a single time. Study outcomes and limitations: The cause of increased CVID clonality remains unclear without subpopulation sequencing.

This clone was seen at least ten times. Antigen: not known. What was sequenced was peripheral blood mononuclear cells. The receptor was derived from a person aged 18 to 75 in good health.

This CDR3 reads CSADPLEGSYEQYF. The DNA read from the CDR3 is TGCAGTGCTGACCCCCTCGAGGGCTCCTACGAG. The V and J genes are TRBV20-1 and TRBJ2-7; TRBD2 is a possible D gene (5 bases). The read ends 3 residues early relative to the CDR3; the germline J gene fills the gap. CDR1 and CDR2 (germline): DFQATT, SNEGSKA (reference sequence). This CDR3 contains 14 residues. Trimming took off 5 bases at V and 0 bases at J, with 14 bases between the two ends.